The present TCR beta chain was sequenced within a study of CD4 T cells in relation to SARS-CoV-2 and coronaviruses (dated by TCRdb to about 2021). With respect to the entire study: In the ViraFEST assay, PBMCs were grown with antigen for roughly 10 days, and TCR beta CDR3s were then sequenced to identify antigen-specific clonal expansions. The full convalescent cohort of 12 patients had a median age of about 40 years, ranging from roughly 21 to 80 years. Of the approximately twelve convalescent patients, 8 were male and 4 were female, and two of the subjects were Hispanic. Shared crossreactive spike epitopes were mapped to their HLA restriction using patient-derived lymphoblastoid cell lines. The study assessed, at the TCR clonotype level, memory CD4+ T cell crossreactivity between SARS-CoV-2 and common cold coronavirus spike proteins. The Adaptive Biotechnologies TCR-sequencing kit was used to sequence samples from a few pre-COVID donors and the naive versus memory experiments, whereas other data were Illumina-based. For other donors in the study, expansion assays were sequenced with a different, Illumina-based TCR-beta assay.

DNA from CEF-cultured naive and memory CD4+ T cells underwent immunoSEQ TCR-beta sequencing at survey level. The source study handled its data this way. Preprocessing removed nonproductive sequences and CDR3s not starting with C, not ending with F or W, or shorter than 7 amino acids. The MANAFEST web app was used to call antigen-specific clonotypes on the basis of expansion compared with the reference and with other culture wells. A clone was considered positive if significant expansion relative to the reference culture was observed in 2 of 3 replicate wells at an FDR below 0.05. To be called positive, a clone also had to show significant expansion compared with every other tandem well and an odds ratio greater than 5. Cultured and uncultured naive and memory CD4+ repertoires were searched for previously identified spike- and CEF-reactive CDR3s. CDR3 homology was measured as pairwise Levenshtein distance, computed with the stringdist R package after trimming three terminal residues from each end. In its TCRdb copy, this immuneACCESS table keeps in-frame sequences only and misses some clones. Where compared with another copy, unresolved V genes explain less than half of these, and the others have no known cause. V, J and clone size are taken as reported in that table, and D and trimming were inferred from the DNA itself. A total of fewer than 45,000 clones appear in this sample, over 75% of them only once. Roughly 1.2% of the sample is held by the ten biggest clonotypes.

Via the germline V gene, CDR1 is LGHNT and CDR2 FRNRAP. Reading from cysteine to phenylalanine, the CDR3 counts 14 amino acids. Left in the record is the CDR3 DNA by itself, 42 bases read in frame from the first base. Trimming takes 7 bases from V and 3 bases from J, and the germline ends sit 14 bases apart. Remarks on this clone: This clone's antigen is unknown. The input lacks base qualities; no much larger clone sits a single base away.

Beyond this particular receptor, the publication reports: The study was constrained by small numbers of patients and of tested TCRs. Sequencing of naive versus memory cells indicated that the assay detects memory recall responses, not primary responses primed during culture. Significantly weaker SARS-CoV-2-driven expansion was shown by crossreactive clones than by monoreactive clones, consistent with antigenic imprinting. In about 60% of donors, memory CD4+ clonotypes turned up that crossrecognized SARS-CoV-2 and at least one common cold coronavirus spike. Because no donor provided both pre-pandemic and post-infection samples, tracing the source of pre-existing responses was limited. Since the crossreactivity analysis centred on spike protein, crossreactivity against other viral proteins was not assessed.

Naive and memory CD4+ T cells were separated from cryopreserved PBMCs through CD4 enrichment, which was followed by EasySep naive CD4+ T cell enrichment. Sorted naive or memory CD4+ T cells (more than 85,000) were cultured 1:1 with T cell-depleted PBMCs and CEF peptides for 10 to 11 days. In general, triplicate replicate wells were used for every peptide culture condition. PBMCs were isolated from leukapheresis product or whole blood by Ficoll-Paque PLUS gradient centrifugation. PBMCs were either cryopreserved at -140 degrees C or used fresh in the expansion assay. The QIAamp Micro DNA Kit was used to extract genomic DNA from the CD4+ T cells.

Sequenced input: naive CD4+ T cells from PBMCs, cultured in vitro. The intended sense of this specimen's cell subset or site label: naive CD4+ T cells isolated by negative enrichment. Rearrangement joined TRBV12-5 to TRBJ2-3, with TRBD2 tentatively as D gene (5 bases match). The receptor was derived from an adult with COVID-19. The CDR3 in this case is CASASAAKTDTQYF. Here is the DNA: TGTGCTAGTGCCTCAGCGGCGAAGACAGATACGCAGTATTTT.